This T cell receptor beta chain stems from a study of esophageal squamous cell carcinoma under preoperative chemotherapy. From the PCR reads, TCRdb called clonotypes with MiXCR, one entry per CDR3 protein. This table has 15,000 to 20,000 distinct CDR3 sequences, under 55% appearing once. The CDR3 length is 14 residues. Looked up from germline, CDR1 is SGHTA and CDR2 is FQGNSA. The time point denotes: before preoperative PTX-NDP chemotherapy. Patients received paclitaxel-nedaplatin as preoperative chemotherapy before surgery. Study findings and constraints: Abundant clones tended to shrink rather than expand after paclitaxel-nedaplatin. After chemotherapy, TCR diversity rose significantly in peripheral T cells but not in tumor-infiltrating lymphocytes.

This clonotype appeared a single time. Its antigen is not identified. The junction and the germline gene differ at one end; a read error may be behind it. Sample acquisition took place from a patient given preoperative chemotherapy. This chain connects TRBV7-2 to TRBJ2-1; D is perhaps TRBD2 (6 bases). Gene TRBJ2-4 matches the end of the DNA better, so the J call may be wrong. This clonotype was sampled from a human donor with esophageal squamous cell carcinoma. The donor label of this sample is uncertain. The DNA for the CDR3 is TGTGCGAGCAGCCGGGGCGGGACCCAGGAGACTCAGTACTTC. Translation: CASSRGGTQETQYF.